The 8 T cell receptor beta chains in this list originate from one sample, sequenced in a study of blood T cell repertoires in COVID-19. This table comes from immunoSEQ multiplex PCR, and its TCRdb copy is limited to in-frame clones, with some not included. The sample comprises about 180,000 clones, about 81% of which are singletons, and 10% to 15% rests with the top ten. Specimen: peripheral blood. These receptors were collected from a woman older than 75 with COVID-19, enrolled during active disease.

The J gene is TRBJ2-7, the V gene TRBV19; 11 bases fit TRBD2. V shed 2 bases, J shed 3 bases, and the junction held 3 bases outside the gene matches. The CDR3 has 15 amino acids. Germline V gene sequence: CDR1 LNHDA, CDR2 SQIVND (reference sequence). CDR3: CASSITSGGDYEQYF. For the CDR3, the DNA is TGTGCCAGTAGTATAACTAGCGGGGGAGACTACGAGCAGTACTTC.

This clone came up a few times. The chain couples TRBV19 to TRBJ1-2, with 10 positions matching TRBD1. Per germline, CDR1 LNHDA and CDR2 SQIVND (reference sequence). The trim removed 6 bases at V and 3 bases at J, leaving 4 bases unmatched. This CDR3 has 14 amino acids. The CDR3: CASRETGGDYGYTF. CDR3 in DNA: TGTGCCAGTAGAGAGACAGGGGGCGACTATGGCTACACCTTC.

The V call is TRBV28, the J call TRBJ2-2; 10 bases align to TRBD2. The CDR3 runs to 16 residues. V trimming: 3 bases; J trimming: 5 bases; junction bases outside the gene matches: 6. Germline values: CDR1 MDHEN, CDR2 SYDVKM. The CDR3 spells CASSFSSGRVTGELFF. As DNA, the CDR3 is TGTGCCAGCAGTTTCTCTAGCGGGAGAGTGACCGGGGAGCTGTTTTTT.

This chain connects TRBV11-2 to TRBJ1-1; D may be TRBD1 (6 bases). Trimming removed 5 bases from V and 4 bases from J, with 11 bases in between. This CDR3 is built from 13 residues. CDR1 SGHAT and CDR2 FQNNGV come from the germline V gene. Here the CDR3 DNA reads TGTGCCAGCAGCCCCGGGACAACCACTGAAGCTTTCTTT. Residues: CASSPGTTTEAFF.

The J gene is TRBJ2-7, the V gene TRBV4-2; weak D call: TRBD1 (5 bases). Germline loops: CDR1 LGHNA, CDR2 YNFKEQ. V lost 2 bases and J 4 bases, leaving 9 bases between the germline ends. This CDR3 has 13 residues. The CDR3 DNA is TGTGCCAGCAGCCAATTAAGGGGATACGAGCAGTACTTC. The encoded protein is CASSQLRGYEQYF.

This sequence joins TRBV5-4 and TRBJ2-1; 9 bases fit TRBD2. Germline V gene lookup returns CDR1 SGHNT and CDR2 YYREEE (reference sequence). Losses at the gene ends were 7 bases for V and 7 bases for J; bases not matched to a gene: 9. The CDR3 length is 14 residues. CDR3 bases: TGTGCCAGCGAAAGTAGCGGGAGAACGAATGAGCAGTTCTTC. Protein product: CASESSGRTNEQFF.

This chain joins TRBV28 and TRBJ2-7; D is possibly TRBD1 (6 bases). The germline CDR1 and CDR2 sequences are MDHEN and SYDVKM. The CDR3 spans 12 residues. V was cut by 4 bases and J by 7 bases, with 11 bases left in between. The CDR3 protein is CASSSTGLEQYF. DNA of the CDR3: TGTGCCAGCAGTTCGACAGGTCTGGAGCAGTACTTC.

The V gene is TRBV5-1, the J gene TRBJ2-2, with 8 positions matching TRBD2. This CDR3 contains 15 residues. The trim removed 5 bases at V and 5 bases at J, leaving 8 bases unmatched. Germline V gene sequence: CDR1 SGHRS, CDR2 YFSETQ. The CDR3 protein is CASRGAAGVTGELFF. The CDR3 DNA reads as TGCGCCAGCAGAGGCGCAGCGGGAGTAACCGGGGAGCTGTTTTTT.